This T cell receptor (beta chain) was sequenced for a study of shared clonotypes between healthy human individuals. Study conclusions and caveats: Larger richness was generally estimated for naive than memory subsets.

Note on this clone: Its specificity is unknown.

Clones were sequenced by immunoSEQ multiplex PCR, and TCRdb holds only the in-frame ones, with some missing. The table lists about 2 million clones, about 95% of them singletons. The V end lost 2 bases, the J end lost 5 bases, and 15 bases lay between the germline ends. Germline V gene sequence: CDR1 LNHDA, CDR2 SQIVND (reference sequence). The CDR3 is made up of 15 amino acids. The naive CD8 population came from CD45RO-negative cells selected for CCR7, without terminally differentiated effector memory CD45RA+ cells. The receptor was derived from a man aged 18-30 years in good health. The chain is built from TRBV19 and TRBJ2-5; perhaps TRBD2 as D (6 bases). The material sequenced was naive CD8+ T cells sorted from blood. The CDR3 is CASSISVGGWETQYF. The CDR3, as DNA: TGTGCCAGTAGTATAAGTGTTGGGGGGTGGGAGACCCAGTACTTC.